One and the same sample provided the 9 T cell receptor beta chains below, sequenced in a study of T cell repertoires in cytomegalovirus infection. TCRdb itself ran the reads through MiXCR, one entry per CDR3 protein. The table records 200,000 to 250,000 distinct CDR3 sequences, approximately 13% of them present only once. Sequencing was done on a sample of PBMCs. The origin of the receptors is a human donor in good health (CMV status not recorded). Some clones in this sample may be carry-over from other donors' samples.

The V call is TRBV4-2, the J call TRBJ2-2; D gene uncertain. V was cut by 0 bases and J by 6 bases, with 8 bases left in between. Germline lookup yields CDR1 LGHNA and CDR2 YNFKEQ. The CDR3 covers 14 residues. The CDR3: CASSQEPSAGELFF. CDR3 nucleotides: TGTGCCAGCAGCCAAGAGCCCTCCGCCGGGGAGCTGTTTTTT.

This clonotype was counted many times. This chain joins TRBV5-5 and TRBJ2-1; a possible D gene is TRBD1 (6 bases). The germline V and J ends were trimmed by 0 bases and 9 bases, with 19 bases remaining between them. The CDR3 is made up of 16 amino acids. Germline lookup yields CDR1 SGHKS and CDR2 YYEKEE (reference sequence). Here the CDR3 DNA reads TGTGCCAGCAGCTTGGCCCCTCGAGAGGGGGTGGGTGAGCAGTTCTTC. Translating gives CASSLAPREGVGEQFF. Supplemented by reference TRBV5-5 and TRBJ2-1, the full variable domain reads DAGVTQSPTHLIKTRGQQVTLRCSPISGHKSVSWYQQVLGQGPQFIFQYYEKEERGRGNFPDRFSARQFPNYSSELNVNALLLGDSALYLCASSLAPREGVGEQFFGPGTRLTVL.

This clonotype was observed at least ten times. This sequence joins TRBV7-2 and TRBJ2-5; weak D call: TRBD1 (6 bases). The V end lost 4 bases, the J end lost 4 bases, and 10 bases lay between the germline ends. Germline CDR1 SGHTA, CDR2 FQGNSA. The CDR3 loop spans 13 amino acids. The chain's CDR3 is CASSSRTVETQYF. CDR3 DNA: TGTGCCAGCAGCTCCCGGACAGTAGAGACCCAGTACTTC.

This clonotype was picked up many times. The J gene is TRBJ1-6, the V gene TRBV19, with 9 positions matching TRBD1. Germline lookup yields CDR1 LNHDA and CDR2 SQIVND (reference sequence). The CDR3 spans 14 residues. J was trimmed by 5 bases and V by 10 bases; bases with no gene match: 6. CDR3 region: CATRTGEDNSPLHF. CDR3 in DNA: TGTGCCACTAGGACAGGGGAAGATAATTCACCCCTCCACTTT.

This clonotype came up many times. The J gene is TRBJ2-2, the V gene TRBV19; 11 bases agree with TRBD1. Unmatched junction bases numbered 8, after V lost 11 bases and J lost 6 bases. Germline-derived CDR1 and CDR2 are LNHDA and SQIVND (reference sequence). This CDR3 has 14 residues. The CDR3 coding sequence is TGTGCCTGCTCCGGGACAGGGGGTTCCGGGGAGCTGTTTTTT. This encodes CACSGTGGSGELFF.

This clonotype came up a few times. This CDR3 is CASSHRTDTQYF. Written as DNA, the CDR3 is TGTGCCAGCAGCCATCGGACAGATACGCAGTATTTT. V usage is TRBV3-1 and J usage is TRBJ2-3; D is unclear. The V gene lost 3 bases and the J gene lost 3 bases, with 4 bases spanning the gap. Germline assignment: CDR1 LGHDT and CDR2 YNNKEL (reference sequence). There are 12 residues in the CDR3.

The V and J genes are TRBV20-1 and TRBJ2-7; 9 bases match TRBD1. V shed 6 bases and J 4 bases; nucleotides not matched to a gene: 4. This CDR3 contains 12 residues. Germline V gives CDR1 DFQATT, CDR2 SNEGSKA (reference sequence). This CDR3 is CSARTGEYEQYF. The CDR3 DNA follows: TGCAGTGCACGGACAGGGGAGTACGAGCAGTACTTC.

The chain carries TRBV7-3 and TRBJ1-1; 8 nucleotides match TRBD1. Trimming at V came to 6 bases and at J to 2 bases, leaving 5 bases not matched to a gene. CDR3 size: 14 residues. CDR1 SGHTA and CDR2 FQGTGA come from the germline V gene. The CDR3 protein is CASRQQGGNTEAFF. CDR3 bases: TGTGCCAGCAGGCAACAGGGGGGAAACACTGAAGCTTTCTTT.

V gene TRBV20-1 combines with J gene TRBJ2-2, with 11 bases lining up with TRBD1. Germline V gene sequence: CDR1 DFQATT, CDR2 SNEGSKA (reference sequence). This CDR3 contains 16 residues. V shed 0 bases and J 4 bases; nucleotides not matched to a gene: 4. The CDR3 is CSARDAGTGGTGELFF. In DNA, the CDR3 is TGCAGTGCTAGAGACGCTGGGACAGGGGGCACCGGGGAGCTGTTTTTT.